Below are 5 T cell receptor beta chains sequenced from a single sample in a study of cytomegalovirus exposure and HLA in healthy donors. PCR primers comprised 60 Vbeta and 13 Jbeta primers. Clones were read by immunoSEQ multiplex PCR, and TCRdb kept only the in-frame ones, dropping some. There are 100,000 to 150,000 clones in the sample; around four fifths occur only once, and 20% lies in the top ten. The sequencing input was PBMCs. These TCRs come from a man younger than 30 in good health and CMV-seropositive.

The chain links TRBV29-1 to TRBJ2-5; 10 nucleotides line up with TRBD1. The J call may be wrong; the DNA end is better matched by TRBJ2-7. CDR3 length equals 16 residues. CDR1 is SQVTM and CDR2 is ANQGSEA in the germline V gene. CDR3 bases: TGCAGCGTCATGGGTCCGATGGGGACAGGGGTATACGAGCAGTACTTC. It yields the protein CSVMGPMGTGVYEQYF.

CDR3 sequence reads: CASSLTGGVYEQYF. The CDR3 DNA is TGTGCCAGCAGCTTAACAGGGGGCGTCTACGAGCAGTACTTC. The chain recombines TRBV11-2 with TRBJ2-7; TRBD1 matches at 9 bases. Losses at the gene ends were 2 bases for V and 3 bases for J; bases not matched to a gene: 2. Germline CDR1 and CDR2: SGHAT and FQNNGV. This CDR3 has 14 amino acids.

V and J are TRBV29-1 and TRBJ1-2; D remains unclear. Trimming left V 4 bases short and J 8 bases short, with 14 bases between. Germline assignment: CDR1 SQVTM and CDR2 ANQGSEA. This CDR3 is built from 12 residues. CDR3 sequence (DNA): TGCAGCGTTGTAGGAAAAACGGGAGGCTACACCTTC. It is translated as CSVVGKTGGYTF. Filled out from reference TRBV29-1 and TRBJ1-2, the complete variable domain reads SAVISQKPSRDICQRGTSLTIQCQVDSQVTMMFWYRQQPGQSLTLIATANQGSEATYESGFVIDKFPISRPNLTFSTLTVSNMSPEDSSIYLCSVVGKTGGYTFGSGTRLTVV.

This chain links TRBV5-4 with TRBJ1-1; TRBD1 might be the D (5 bases). This CDR3 has 14 residues. Trimming took off 2 bases at V and 5 bases at J, with 13 bases between the two ends. CDR1 and CDR2 (germline): SGHNT, YYREEE (reference sequence). CDR3 loop: CASSLGGARTEAFF. CDR3 DNA: TGTGCCAGCAGCTTAGGAGGGGCTAGGACTGAAGCTTTCTTT.

The chain recombines TRBV11-2 with TRBJ2-2; the D gene is possibly TRBD1 (5 bases). The germline V gene has CDR1 SGHAT and CDR2 FQNNGV. V gave up 4 bases and J gave up 3 bases, with 12 bases separating them. The CDR3 sequence is 15 residues long. The CDR3 here is CASSSGPPYTGELFF. The DNA for the CDR3 is TGTGCCAGCAGCTCAGGGCCCCCATACACCGGGGAGCTGTTTTTT.